The TCR beta chain under discussion was sequenced for a study of identical twins. A single record per CDR3 protein comes from TCRdb applying MiXCR to the 5' RACE reads. Of roughly 200,000 distinct CDR3 sequences in the sample, about 15% were seen once. The V end was cut by 3 bases, the J end by 5 bases, with 8 bases between. Germline V CDR1 and CDR2: LNHNV, YYDKDF (reference sequence). CDR3 length: 13 residues. As concerns this clonotype: Its target is not known.

Overall study findings and caveats: Abundant cord blood beta clonotypes carried fewer insertions; memory repertoires showed none.

The sample was also linked to a second study, of T cells expressing NK-cell markers. That report adds: Underlying the TCR beta repertoires were sorted CD3+CD56+NKG2C+, CD3+CD56+NKG2C- and CD3+CD56-NKG2C+ T cells. Seven sequenced donors out of eight were HCMV-seropositive, one seronegative. Whether expanded NKG2C-expressing T cell clones recognize HCMV is unknown.

The material sequenced was CD8+ T cells sorted from blood. This clonotype was sampled from a woman between 18 and 30 years old in good health. V gene TRBV15 combines with J gene TRBJ1-5; D is undetermined. CDR3 DNA: TGTGCCACCAGCAGCAACGGCTATCAGCCCCAGCATTTT. Translating it yields CATSSNGYQPQHF.